This T cell receptor beta chain was observed in a study of blood T cell repertoires in COVID-19. The overall study: COVID-19 samples from acute and convalescent phases originated in the United States, Italy and Spain. PBMCs, B-cell-depleted T cells, or T cells were the source of the cDNA or gDNA that made up the material.

Methods used by the authors: Cell counts per sample came from amplifying reference gene primers. TCRdb's table, derived via immunoSEQ multiplex PCR, lists solely in-frame clones and lacks some. V, J and clone size were drawn from that table, and D and trimming were deduced from the DNA. Of roughly 140,000 clones listed, 88% are singletons. With 2 bases removed from V and 6 bases from J, the gap between germline ends came to 14 bases. Germline V CDR1 and CDR2: KGHSH, LQKENI. The CDR3 covers 15 residues. Sample: peripheral blood. The source of this sequence is a man in his fifties with active or convalescent COVID-19. V is TRBV18 and J is TRBJ1-5; perhaps TRBD1 as D (6 bases). CDR3 sequence (DNA): TGTGCCAGCTCACCAACAGGGAAAGATAGTCAGCCCCAGCATTTT. Residues: CASSPTGKDSQPQHF.